One sample yielded the 21 T cell receptor beta chains listed below, sequenced in a study of early T cells in non-severe SARS-CoV-2 infection. TCRdb re-analysed the 5' RACE reads in MiXCR, keeping a single row per CDR3 protein. The sample lists 60,000 or so distinct CDR3 sequences, 12% seen once, with less than 4.5% in the top ten. Sequencing used whole blood. These receptors all stem from an adult who was a healthcare worker with PCR-confirmed SARS-CoV-2 infection or an uninfected control (not recorded which).

This clonotype was counted between two and nine times. This chain joins TRBV7-8 and TRBJ2-1; TRBD1 might be the D (5 bases). Trimming removed 5 bases at V and 9 bases at J, with 14 bases between. CDR3 size: 13 residues. In germline, CDR1 is SGHVS, CDR2 FQNEAQ. In nucleotides, the CDR3 is TGTGCCAGCAGCGCCAGGGCCGGCGGTGAGCAGTTCTTC. Translation: CASSARAGGEQFF.

The sample holds a few counts of this clonotype. This chain joins TRBV21-1 and TRBJ2-7; the table's D gene call, TRBD1, was not cross checked with the DNA. TRBV21-1 is a listed pseudogene. The CDR3 is made up of 16 amino acids. The CDR3 is CASSKAVGGLSDEQYF. The CDR3 bases are TGTGCCAGCAGCAAAGCCGTCGGGGGCTTATCTGACGAGCAGTACTTC.

V gene TRBV10-3 combines with J gene TRBJ1-1; tentative D call: TRBD1 (5 bases). The CDR3 runs 15 residues. V shed 2 bases and J shed 0 bases, with 10 bases lying between them. Germline-derived CDR1 and CDR2 are ENHRY and SYGVKD. In DNA, the CDR3 is TGTGCCATCAGTGAGAGCGCAGGGATGAACACTGAAGCTTTCTTT. Translated, it gives CAISESAGMNTEAFF.

There are a few counts of this clonotype. This chain connects TRBV29-1 to TRBJ1-2; no clear D. Germline CDR1 is SQVTM and CDR2 is ANQGSEA. The CDR3 totals 11 residues. Trimming pared 5 bases from V and 4 bases from J, leaving 8 bases between. The CDR3: CSVRLVYGYTF. In nucleotides, the CDR3 is TGCAGCGTTAGACTTGTCTATGGCTACACCTTC.

The rearrangement uses TRBV10-3 and TRBJ1-6, with a weak D call TRBD1 (5 bases). Deletions cut 1 base from V and 12 bases from J, with 16 bases between. The CDR3 covers 15 residues. Germline assignment: CDR1 ENHRY and CDR2 SYGVKD. The CDR3 DNA follows: TGTGCCATCAGTGAGTTGGGGCCGACAAGCGGACCCCTCCACTTT. Its protein is CAISELGPTSGPLHF.

This chain joins TRBV6-5 and TRBJ2-2, with D uncertain. Looked up from germline, CDR1 is MNHEY and CDR2 is SVGAGI. V lost 2 bases to trimming and J lost 5 bases, with 12 bases between them. This CDR3 comprises 15 residues. CDR3 region: CASSYTAQQTGELFF. In DNA, the CDR3 is TGTGCCAGCAGTTACACGGCGCAGCAGACCGGGGAGCTGTTTTTT.

The chain employs TRBV20-1 and TRBJ2-4; D is ambiguous. The CDR3 totals 13 residues. Germline loops: CDR1 DFQATT, CDR2 SNEGSKA (reference sequence). V lost 5 bases, J lost 0 bases, and 8 bases lay in between. The chain's CDR3 is CSAPPIAKNIQYF. DNA for the CDR3: TGCAGTGCTCCCCCGATAGCCAAAAACATTCAGTACTTC.

This clonotype was picked up many times. This chain uses TRBV10-3 with TRBJ1-2; D is perhaps TRBD1 (6 bases). The CDR3 is 19 residues long. V was clipped by 4 bases and J by 4 bases, with 28 bases between them. From germline, CDR1 is ENHRY and CDR2 SYGVKD. The CDR3 is CAISGATGTASSTSYGYTF. In DNA, the CDR3 is TGTGCCATCAGTGGAGCGACAGGAACGGCGAGCTCTACAAGCTATGGCTACACCTTC.

Ten or more counts support this clonotype. V is TRBV28 and J is TRBJ2-7; weak D call: TRBD2 (6 bases). Per germline, CDR1 MDHEN and CDR2 SYDVKM. With 4 bases removed from V and 3 bases from J, the gap between germline ends came to 10 bases. CDR3 size: 13 residues. This CDR3 reads CASSSREVYEQYF. The CDR3 DNA is TGTGCCAGCAGTTCCAGGGAGGTCTACGAGCAGTACTTC.

The chain has TRBV29-1 and TRBJ2-3; 7 positions match TRBD1. The CDR3 runs to 12 residues. Per the germline V gene, CDR1 is SQVTM and CDR2 is ANQGSEA. J gave up 4 bases and V 6 bases, and 4 bases lay outside the gene matches. The CDR3 loop reads CSVRGSADTQYF. CDR3 DNA: TGCAGCGTCAGGGGGTCCGCAGATACGCAGTATTTT.

The gene calls are TRBV20-1 and TRBJ2-7; D not resolved. CDR3 length: 11 amino acids. Deletions cut 2 bases from V and 5 bases from J, with 7 bases between. Germline V CDR1 and CDR2: DFQATT, SNEGSKA (reference sequence). CDR3 nucleotides: TGCAGTGCTAGATTGGCCCACGAGCAGTACTTC. This gives the protein CSARLAHEQYF.

In this sample, this clonotype turned up a few times. V gene TRBV12-3 or TRBV12-4 combines with J gene TRBJ2-2; D remains ambiguous. This CDR3 comprises 13 residues. The V and J ends lost 3 bases and 3 bases respectively, with 5 bases between them. DNA for the CDR3: TGTGCCAGCAGTTTTAGGGACACCGGGGAGCTGTTTTTT. As protein: CASSFRDTGELFF.

Comment on this clonotype: At one boundary the junction diverges from the germline segment, which might be a read error. This rearrangement joins TRBV5-1 to TRBJ2-3; a weak D match, TRBD1 (5 bases). Germline V gene lookup returns CDR1 SGHRS and CDR2 YFSETQ. The CDR3 loop spans 16 amino acids. Written as DNA, the CDR3 is TGCGCCAGCAGCTTGGGGGGCAGCATTAGCACAGATACACAGTATTTT. Its protein product is CASSLGGSISTDTQYF.

This chain connects TRBV7-2 to TRBJ2-1, with D perhaps matching TRBD1 (5 bases). The CDR3 consists of 16 residues. Germline-derived CDR1 and CDR2 are SGHTA and FQGNSA. With 4 bases removed from V and 2 bases from J, the gap between germline ends came to 15 bases. This CDR3 is CASSSVRQITYNEQFF. DNA for the CDR3: TGTGCCAGCAGCTCGGTAAGACAGATTACCTACAATGAGCAGTTCTTC.

This clonotype was recorded at least ten times. This chain links TRBV4-3 with TRBJ1-2, with a possible D match to TRBD1 (5 bases). The CDR3 sequence is 14 residues long. Trimming left V 4 bases short and J 1 base short, with 10 bases between. Germline V gene data show CDR1 as LGHNA and CDR2 as YSLEER. The DNA of the CDR3 is TGCGCCAGCAGCCCGACAGCGAATAACTATGGCTACACCTTC. Its protein is CASSPTANNYGYTF.

This clonotype was detected many times. The chain has TRBV2 and TRBJ2-1; 9 positions match TRBD2. CDR3 size: 15 residues. V lost 4 bases, J lost 8 bases, and 9 bases stayed unmatched. Germline V gene sequence: CDR1 SNHLY, CDR2 FYNNEI. The CDR3 is CASSASLAGIDEQFF. The CDR3 bases are TGTGCCAGCAGTGCGTCGCTAGCGGGAATCGATGAGCAGTTCTTC.

The gene calls are TRBV19 and TRBJ2-2, with D possibly TRBD1 on 6 matching bases. This CDR3 region has 15 residues. Trimming pared 4 bases from V and 3 bases from J, leaving 12 bases between. Germline V lookup: CDR1 LNHDA, CDR2 SQIVND (reference sequence). CDR3: CASSKRGTYTGELFF. CDR3 in DNA: TGTGCCAGTAGTAAAAGGGGGACGTACACCGGGGAGCTGTTTTTT.

This chain uses TRBV20-1 with TRBJ2-3; 11 positions agree with TRBD2. The CDR3 sequence is 14 residues long. The germline gives CDR1 DFQATT, CDR2 SNEGSKA (reference sequence). V was clipped by 5 bases and J by 4 bases; unmatched bases: 5. The CDR3 nucleotides read TGCAGTGCTTACCTAGCGGGGGGTGCAGATACGCAGTATTTT. It encodes CSAYLAGGADTQYF.

This clonotype has ten or more counts. This chain uses TRBV28 with TRBJ2-7; the D gene is possibly TRBD2 (7 bases). The V gene's germline CDR1 is MDHEN and CDR2 SYDVKM. CDR3 size: 18 residues. Trimming pared 8 bases from V and 2 bases from J, leaving 28 bases between. In DNA form, the CDR3 reads TGTGCCAGCCTGACGGGGAGTTTAGGGGGACTAAAACCCTACGAGCAGTACTTC. Protein product: CASLTGSLGGLKPYEQYF.

This clonotype was seen at least ten times. The CDR3 loop is CASSQFAQSSYNEQFF. The CDR3, as DNA: TGTGCCAGCAGCCAGTTTGCGCAGAGCTCCTACAATGAGCAGTTCTTC. V and J are TRBV7-6 and TRBJ2-1, with unresolved D. Looked up from germline, CDR1 is SGHVS and CDR2 is FNYEAQ. V lost 5 bases and J lost 0, with 14 bases in between. The CDR3 extends over 16 amino acids.

The chain carries TRBV2 and TRBJ1-1; 8 nucleotides agree with TRBD1. Germline lookup yields CDR1 SNHLY and CDR2 FYNNEI. This CDR3 has 14 amino acids. The J segment lost 6 bases and the V segment lost 6 bases, leaving 9 bases of the junction unmatched. The CDR3 sequence is CASSDGQGFAEAFF. The CDR3 DNA reads TGTGCCAGCAGCGACGGACAGGGTTTTGCTGAAGCTTTCTTT.